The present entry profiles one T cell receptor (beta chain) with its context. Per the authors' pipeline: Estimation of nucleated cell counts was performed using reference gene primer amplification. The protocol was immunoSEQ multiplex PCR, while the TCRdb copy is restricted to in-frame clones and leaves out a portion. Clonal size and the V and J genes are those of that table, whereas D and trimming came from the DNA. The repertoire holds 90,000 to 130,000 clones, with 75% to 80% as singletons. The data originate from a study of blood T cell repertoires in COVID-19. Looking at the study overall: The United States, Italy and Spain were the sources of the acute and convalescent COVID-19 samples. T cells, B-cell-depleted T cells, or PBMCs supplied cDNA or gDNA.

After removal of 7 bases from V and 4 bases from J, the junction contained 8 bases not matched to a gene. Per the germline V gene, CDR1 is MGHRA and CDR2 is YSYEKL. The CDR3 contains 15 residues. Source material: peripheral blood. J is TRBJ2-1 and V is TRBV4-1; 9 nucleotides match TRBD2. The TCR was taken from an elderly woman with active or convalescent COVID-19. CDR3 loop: CASTVGLAGYNEQFF. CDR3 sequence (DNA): TGCGCCAGCACCGTGGGACTAGCAGGGTACAATGAGCAGTTCTTC.